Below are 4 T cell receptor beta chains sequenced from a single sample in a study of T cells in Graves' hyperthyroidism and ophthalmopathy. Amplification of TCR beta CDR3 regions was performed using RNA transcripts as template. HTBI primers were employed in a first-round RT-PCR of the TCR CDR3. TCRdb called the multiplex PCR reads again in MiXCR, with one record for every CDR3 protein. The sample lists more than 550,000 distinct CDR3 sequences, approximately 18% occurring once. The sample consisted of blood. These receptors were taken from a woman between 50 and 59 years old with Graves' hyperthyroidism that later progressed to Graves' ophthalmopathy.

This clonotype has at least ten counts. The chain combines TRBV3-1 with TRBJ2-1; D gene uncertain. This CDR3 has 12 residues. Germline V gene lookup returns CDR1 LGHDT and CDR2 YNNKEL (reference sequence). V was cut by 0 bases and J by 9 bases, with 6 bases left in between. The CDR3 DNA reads TGTGCCAGCAGCCAAGAGGGTTTTGAGCAGTTCTTC. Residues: CASSQEGFEQFF.

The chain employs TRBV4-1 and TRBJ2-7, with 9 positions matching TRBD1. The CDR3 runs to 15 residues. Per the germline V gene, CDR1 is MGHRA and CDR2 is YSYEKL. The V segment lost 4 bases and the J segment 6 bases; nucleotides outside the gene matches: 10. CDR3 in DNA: TGCGCCAGCAGCCGCCCGGGACAGGGAGACGGCGAGCAGTACTTC. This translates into CASSRPGQGDGEQYF.

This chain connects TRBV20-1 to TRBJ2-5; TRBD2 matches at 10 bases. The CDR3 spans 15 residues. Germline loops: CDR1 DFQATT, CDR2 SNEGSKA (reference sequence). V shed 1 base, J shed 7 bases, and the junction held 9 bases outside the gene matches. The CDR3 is CSARGLAGDLGTQYF. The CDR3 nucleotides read TGCAGTGCTAGAGGGCTAGCGGGGGATCTGGGGACCCAGTACTTC.

The CDR3 reads CAWSVEGTGVQPQHF. CDR3 bases: TGTGCCTGGAGTGTAGAAGGGACAGGGGTGCAGCCCCAGCATTTT. The rearrangement links TRBV30 to TRBJ1-5; 10 bases agree with TRBD1. Germline CDR1 GTSNPN, CDR2 SVGIG (reference sequence). The CDR3 extends over 15 amino acids. J gave up 7 bases and V 0 bases, and 6 bases lay outside the gene matches.